This TCR beta chain was documented in a study of T cells and Merkel cell carcinoma outcomes. Study-wide results and limits: In Merkel cell carcinoma, repertoire and T-cell density reportedly predicted outcomes.

Concerning this clone: Its antigen is not identified.

The data were produced by immunoSEQ multiplex PCR, yet TCRdb's version contains in-frame clones alone and is incomplete. The table has 5,000 to 6,500 clones, 60% to 85% seen once. Per germline, CDR1 SGHTA and CDR2 FQGNSA. Trimming cost V 2 bases and J 7 bases, with 11 bases left between them. CDR3 size: 14 residues. The V call is TRBV7-2, the J call TRBJ1-4; possible D gene TRBD1, 5 bases. Input material: tumor tissue from Merkel cell carcinoma. This TCR derives from a human donor with Merkel cell carcinoma. In DNA form, the CDR3 reads TGTGCCAGCAGCTTACAGGGAAGGAGTGAAAAACTGTTTTTT. It codes for CASSLQGRSEKLFF.